One and the same sample provided the 22 T cell receptor beta chains below, sequenced in a study of long-term antiretroviral therapy in people with HIV. The immunoSEQ assay was v3.0, run at survey level. Method: immunoSEQ multiplex PCR; TCRdb's copy keeps in-frame clones and lacks some. This table has about 36,000 clones, roughly 78% appearing once. The sequencing here drew on unsorted PBMCs, taken 3.4 years after starting antiretroviral therapy. Receptor source: a man aged 30 to 39 with HIV.

The rearrangement links TRBV5-1 to TRBJ1-1; perhaps TRBD1 as D (6 bases). The CDR3 runs to 14 residues. CDR1 is SGHRS, CDR2 YFSETQ, per germline. With 2 bases removed from V and 2 bases from J, the gap between germline ends came to 10 bases. CDR3 amino acids: CASSLSGVNTEAFF. The DNA of the CDR3 is TGCGCCAGCAGCTTATCAGGGGTCAACACTGAAGCTTTCTTT.

The rearrangement links TRBV27 to TRBJ2-1; 11 bases map to TRBD2. This CDR3 contains 15 residues. V trimming: 6 bases; J trimming: 2 bases; junction bases outside the gene matches: 3. Germline CDR1 MNHEY, CDR2 SMNVEV (reference sequence). The CDR3 loop is CASRLAGGTYNEQFF. As DNA, the CDR3 is TGTGCCAGCAGGCTAGCGGGAGGAACCTACAATGAGCAGTTCTTC.

V and J are TRBV14 and TRBJ2-3; tentatively, D is TRBD2 (6 bases). CDR1 is SGHDN and CDR2 is FVKESK in the germline V gene. Trimming left V 0 bases short and J 6 bases short, with 13 bases between. The CDR3 is 15 amino acids. The CDR3 nucleotides read TGTGCCAGCAGCCAAGAAGGGACGGGAGTGGATACGCAGTATTTT. This gives the protein CASSQEGTGVDTQYF. The complete variable domain, with remaining parts taken from reference TRBV14 and TRBJ2-3, reads EAGVTQFPSHSVIEKGQTVTLRCDPISGHDNLYWYRRVMGKEIKFLLHFVKESKQDESGMPNNRFLAERTGGTYSTLKVQPAELEDSGVYFCASSQEGTGVDTQYFGPGTRLTVL.

This clone was observed a few times. Other DNA sequences in the same sample also yield this CDR3. The gene calls are TRBV27 and TRBJ2-7; a weak D match, TRBD1 (6 bases). Germline loops: CDR1 MNHEY, CDR2 SMNVEV (reference sequence). The CDR3 has 13 amino acids. V lost 0 bases to trimming and J lost 3 bases, with 6 bases between them. This CDR3 is CASSLSRGYEQYF. The CDR3, as DNA: TGTGCCAGCAGTTTATCCAGGGGCTACGAGCAGTACTTC.

The chain is built from TRBV18 and TRBJ2-2; no definite D call. Trimming stripped 1 base from V and 0 bases from J, with 9 bases between. The CDR3 extends over 16 amino acids. The germline V gene encodes CDR1 KGHSH and CDR2 LQKENI. In DNA, the CDR3 is TGTGCCAGCTCACCACTTCGCAGTCCGAACACCGGGGAGCTGTTTTTT. This codes for CASSPLRSPNTGELFF.

The chain carries TRBV25-1 and TRBJ2-3, with TRBD2 matching 8 bases. This CDR3 is 16 amino acids long. J was trimmed by 6 bases and V by 4 bases; bases with no gene match: 12. Germline V gene data show CDR1 as MGHDK and CDR2 as SYGVNS. The CDR3 loop reads CASSVLPGGPEDTQYF. CDR3 DNA: TGTGCCAGCAGTGTTCTTCCGGGAGGGCCTGAGGATACGCAGTATTTT. Based on the CDR3 plus reference TRBV25-1 and TRBJ2-3, the full variable domain is EADIYQTPRYLVIGTGKKITLECSQTMGHDKMYWYQQDPGMELHLIHYSYGVNSTEKGDLSSESTVSRIRTEHFPLTLESARPSHTSQYLCASSVLPGGPEDTQYFGPGTRLTVL.

The chain links TRBV18 to TRBJ1-1; D is undetermined. Germline-derived CDR1 and CDR2 are KGHSH and LQKENI. Trimming took off 6 bases at V and 3 bases at J, with 8 bases between the two ends. The CDR3 totals 12 residues. The DNA of the CDR3 is TGTGCCAGCTCGGGGTCGGACACTGAAGCTTTCTTT. This sequence encodes CASSGSDTEAFF.

This rearrangement joins TRBV29-1 to TRBJ2-5; a weak D match, TRBD2 (5 bases). The V gene lost 5 bases and the J gene lost 4 bases, with 14 bases spanning the gap. The CDR3 has 13 amino acids. Per the germline V gene, CDR1 is SQVTM and CDR2 is ANQGSEA. CDR3 in amino acids: CSVWSRVSETQYF. The CDR3, as DNA: TGCAGCGTTTGGTCGAGGGTGTCAGAGACCCAGTACTTC. The whole variable domain, remainder taken from reference TRBV29-1 and TRBJ2-5, is SAVISQKPSRDICQRGTSLTIQCQVDSQVTMMFWYRQQPGQSLTLIATANQGSEATYESGFVIDKFPISRPNLTFSTLTVSNMSPEDSSIYLCSVWSRVSETQYFGPGTRLLVL.

This rearrangement joins TRBV28 to TRBJ2-2; D uncertain. Germline loops: CDR1 MDHEN, CDR2 SYDVKM. The CDR3 spans 14 residues. The ends were cut back, 4 bases at V and 3 bases at J, with 9 bases in the middle. The CDR3 loop is CASSWSGDTGELFF. The CDR3 nucleotides are TGTGCCAGCAGTTGGTCAGGAGACACCGGGGAGCTGTTTTTT.

J is TRBJ2-3 and V is TRBV9; D is undetermined. The germline V gene has CDR1 SGDLS and CDR2 YYNGEE. Trimming pared 0 bases from V and 6 bases from J, leaving 14 bases between. The CDR3 is 15 amino acids. CDR3 region: CASSVGPQTGDTQYF. The CDR3 DNA reads TGTGCCAGCAGCGTAGGTCCCCAAACTGGGGATACGCAGTATTTT.

J is TRBJ2-5 and V is TRBV28; TRBD2 agrees at 16 bases. Germline CDR1 and CDR2: MDHEN and SYDVKM. CDR3 length: 22 amino acids. V lost 5 bases, J lost 5 bases, and 23 bases stayed unmatched. CDR3 sequence reads: CASSGVLGGTSGRAEGGETQYF. In DNA form, the CDR3 reads TGTGCCAGCAGTGGGGTGCTGGGTGGGACTAGCGGGAGGGCCGAAGGGGGCGAGACCCAGTACTTC.

This chain uses TRBV7-8 with TRBJ2-2; the match to TRBD2 covers 11 bases. The germline V gene has CDR1 SGHVS and CDR2 FQNEAQ. The ends lost 4 bases at V and 5 bases at J; junction bases unmatched: 9. This CDR3 is built from 17 residues. CDR3 in DNA: TGTGCCAGCAGCTCGGAACTAGCGGGAGCATCAACCGGGGAGCTGTTTTTT. Translating gives CASSSELAGASTGELFF.

This clone has just a few counts. The chain employs TRBV10-3 and TRBJ2-7, with 10 bases matching TRBD1. This CDR3 has 16 residues. Losses at the gene ends were 2 bases for V and 2 bases for J; bases not matched to a gene: 6. Germline loops: CDR1 ENHRY, CDR2 SYGVKD. CDR3: CAISETPGQGTYEQYF. The CDR3 DNA follows: TGTGCCATCAGTGAGACCCCGGGACAGGGGACCTACGAGCAGTACTTC.

The chain couples TRBV7-2 to TRBJ1-4; weak D call: TRBD1 (5 bases). Trimming removed 5 bases at V and 2 bases at J, with 18 bases between. Germline CDR1 SGHTA, CDR2 FQGNSA. The CDR3 is made up of 17 amino acids. CDR3 coding DNA: TGTGCCAGCAGCACCGTACTGCGGGGGTTGACTAATGAAAAACTGTTTTTT. As protein: CASSTVLRGLTNEKLFF.

The chain recombines TRBV6-5 with TRBJ2-3; D perhaps matches TRBD2 (6 bases). The V end was cut by 5 bases, the J end by 6 bases, with 18 bases between. CDR1 and CDR2 (germline): MNHEY, SVGAGI. The CDR3 totals 15 residues. CDR3 residues: CASSPFPRGIDTQYF. The DNA for the CDR3 is TGTGCCAGCAGTCCATTCCCCCGCGGGATCGATACGCAGTATTTT.

The chain uses TRBV28 and TRBJ1-5, with D unresolved. The CDR3 runs 15 residues. Germline CDR1 MDHEN, CDR2 SYDVKM. V was pared by 3 bases and J by 6 bases, with 15 bases between. The CDR3 coding sequence is TGTGCCAGCAGTTTTCTGGGCGTACAGAGTCAGCCCCAGCATTTT. Encoded protein: CASSFLGVQSQPQHF.

The V and J genes are TRBV25-1 and TRBJ1-1; D gene uncertain. Trimming took off 2 bases at V and 4 bases at J, with 5 bases between the two ends. This CDR3 has 12 amino acids. CDR1 MGHDK and CDR2 SYGVNS come from the germline V gene. The CDR3 reads CASSEVITEAFF. CDR3 bases: TGTGCCAGCAGTGAAGTGATCACTGAAGCTTTCTTT.

This rearrangement joins TRBV7-2 to TRBJ2-7, with unresolved D. CDR3 length: 11 amino acids. Germline V gives CDR1 SGHTA, CDR2 FQGNSA. Trimming stripped 7 bases from V and 6 bases from J, with 10 bases between. For the CDR3, the DNA is TGTGCCAGCACCTCCGGTCTCGAGCAGTACTTC. This codes for CASTSGLEQYF.

The gene calls are TRBV7-2 and TRBJ2-5, with 8 bases that match TRBD1. Germline V lookup: CDR1 SGHTA, CDR2 FQGNSA. The length of the CDR3 is 15 residues. Germline trimming cut 5 bases from V and 3 bases from J; bases unmatched to any gene: 8. CDR3 coding DNA: TGTGCCAGCAGCACCGTCACAGGGGGTGAAGAGACCCAGTACTTC. It yields the protein CASSTVTGGEETQYF.

CDR3 protein: CASSLDGAAGDEQFF. Written as DNA, the CDR3 is TGCGCCAGCAGCTTGGACGGGGCGGCTGGGGATGAGCAGTTCTTC. The chain links TRBV5-1 to TRBJ2-1; D may be TRBD1 or TRBD2 (5 bases each). This CDR3 is built from 15 residues. Trimming left V 0 bases short and J 8 bases short, with 15 bases between. The V gene's germline CDR1 is SGHRS and CDR2 YFSETQ.

The chain recombines TRBV5-1 with TRBJ2-3; TRBD1 matches 11 bases. Trimming at V came to 5 bases and at J to 4 bases, leaving 3 bases not matched to a gene. CDR3 length: 14 residues. The germline CDR1 and CDR2 sequences are SGHRS and YFSETQ. The chain's CDR3 is CASRGTGGSDTQYF. For the CDR3, the DNA is TGCGCCAGCAGAGGGACAGGGGGTTCAGATACGCAGTATTTT.

This sequence joins TRBV7-2 and TRBJ2-1; 10 bases map to TRBD2. After removal of 1 base from V and 4 bases from J, the junction contained 13 bases not matched to a gene. CDR1 and CDR2 from the germline V gene are SGHTA and FQGNSA. This CDR3 comprises 19 residues. The chain's CDR3 is CASSLVPQTKTSGYNEQFF. In nucleotides, the CDR3 is TGTGCCAGCAGCTTAGTCCCACAAACGAAGACTAGCGGGTACAATGAGCAGTTCTTC.